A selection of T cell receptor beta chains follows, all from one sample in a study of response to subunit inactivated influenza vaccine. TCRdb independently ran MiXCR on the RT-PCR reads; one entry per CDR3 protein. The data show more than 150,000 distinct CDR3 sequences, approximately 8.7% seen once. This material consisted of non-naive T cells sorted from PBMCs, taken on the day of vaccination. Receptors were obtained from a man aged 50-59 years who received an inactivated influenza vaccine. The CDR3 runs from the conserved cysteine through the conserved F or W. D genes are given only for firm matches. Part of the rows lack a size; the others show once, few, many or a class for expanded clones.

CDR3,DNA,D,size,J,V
CASSRDRVWGSNQPQHF,TGTGCCAGCAGCCGGGACAGGGTTTGGGGTAGCAATCAGCCCCAGCATTTT,TRBD1,few,TRBJ1-5,TRBV6-1
CSAWTRDNTDTQYF,TGCAGTGCTTGGACCAGGGATAACACAGATACGCAGTATTTT,.,few,TRBJ2-3,TRBV20-1
CASSQAGLVSEQFF,TGTGCCAGCAGCCAAGCCGGACTAGTTAGTGAGCAGTTCTTC,TRBD2,many,TRBJ2-1,TRBV3-1
CASRLASSYNSPLHF,TGTGCCAGCAGACTAGCGAGCTCCTATAATTCACCCCTCCACTTT,.,.,TRBJ1-6,TRBV2
CASSQGGTGRNTIYF,TGTGCCAGCAGCCAAGGTGGGACAGGGCGAAACACCATATATTTT,TRBD1,.,TRBJ1-3,TRBV4-2
CAWSRAGPNEQFF,TGTGCCTGGAGTCGTGCAGGGCCGAATGAGCAGTTCTTC,.,few,TRBJ2-1,TRBV30
CASSQRLAGNTDTQYF,TGTGCCAGCAGCCAAAGACTAGCGGGAAACACAGATACGCAGTATTTT,TRBD2,.,TRBJ2-3,TRBV3-1
CASSLATRLAASYEQYF,TGTGCCAGCAGCTTAGCCACTCGACTAGCGGCCTCCTACGAGCAGTACTTC,TRBD2,.,TRBJ2-7,TRBV7-2
CASSLERTGYTF,TGTGCCAGCAGCTTAGAACGGACTGGCTACACCTTC,.,few,TRBJ1-2,TRBV7-8
CASSKEWDRAPYGYTF,TGTGCCAGCAGCAAAGAGTGGGACAGGGCCCCTTATGGCTACACCTTC,.,.,TRBJ1-2,TRBV21-1
CSVGVGDTQYF,TGCAGCGTGGGGGTGGGAGATACGCAGTATTTT,.,few,TRBJ2-3,TRBV29-1
CASSEREAGNTIYF,TGTGCCAGCAGTGAAAGGGAGGCCGGAAACACCATATATTTT,.,.,TRBJ1-3,TRBV2
CASRTVGAYGYTF,TGTGCCAGCAGGACAGTTGGCGCCTATGGCTACACCTTC,.,few,TRBJ1-2,TRBV27
CASSLRLAGGLRTDTQYF,TGTGCCAGCAGCCTAAGACTAGCGGGAGGGCTGCGCACAGATACGCAGTATTTT,TRBD2,.,TRBJ2-3,TRBV11-2
CASSFGGHGELFF,TGTGCCAGCAGCTTCGGGGGGCACGGGGAGCTGTTTTTT,.,.,TRBJ2-2,TRBV7-9
CASSPFGLAGVGEQYF,TGCGCCAGCAGCCCGTTCGGACTAGCGGGAGTGGGTGAGCAGTACTTC,TRBD2,.,TRBJ2-7,TRBV5-1
CSAMQDRVLQPQHF,TGCAGTGCGATGCAGGACAGGGTTCTTCAGCCCCAGCATTTT,TRBD1,few,TRBJ1-5,TRBV20-1
CSASIVGVGSLYGYTF,TGCAGTGCTAGTATTGTCGGTGTTGGCAGCCTCTATGGCTACACCTTC,.,few,TRBJ1-2,TRBV20-1
CAWTGTLGYEQYF,TGTGCCTGGACCGGGACACTAGGCTACGAGCAGTACTTC,.,few,TRBJ2-7,TRBV30
CASSSRDKSYEQYF,TGCGCCAGCAGCTCCCGGGACAAATCCTACGAGCAGTACTTC,.,many,TRBJ2-7,TRBV5-1
CATSGGQGSITEAFF,TGTGCCACCAGCGGAGGACAGGGGTCGATCACTGAAGCTTTCTTT,TRBD1,many,TRBJ1-1,TRBV15
CASSQWTGGEEKLFF,TGTGCCAGCAGCCAATGGACAGGGGGAGAGGAAAAACTGTTTTTT,TRBD1,many,TRBJ1-4,TRBV7-9
CASSQDGSRSPLHF,TGCGCCAGCAGCCAAGACGGGTCTAGGTCACCCCTCCACTTT,.,many,TRBJ1-6,TRBV4-3
CCARDGHGGVKSPLHF,TGCTGTGCTAGAGATGGGCACGGAGGGGTGAAATCACCCCTCCACTTT,.,once,TRBJ1-6,TRBV20-1
CASGARQSSGANLLTF,TGTGCCAGCGGTGCCCGACAGAGCTCTGGGGCCAACCTCCTGACTTTC,.,few,TRBJ2-6,TRBV12-3/TRBV12-4
CSAPDRQSHGYTF,TGCAGTGCCCCAGACAGACAGAGTCATGGCTACACCTTC,.,few,TRBJ1-2,TRBV20-1